One sample yielded the 16 T cell receptor beta chains listed below, sequenced in a study of human T cells and chemical hapten exposure. Attachment of unique molecular identifiers to individual cDNA molecules was performed in the library. TCRdb re-called the reads with MiXCR, one entry per CDR3 protein. The table records about 120,000 distinct CDR3 sequences, 6.5% to 10% of them present only once. The authors extracted total RNA from unfractionated whole blood. Sequenced input: whole blood. All receptors derive from a human donor in good health. Some clones in this sample may be carry-over from other donors' samples.

This clonotype was counted only a few times. The chain combines TRBV13 with TRBJ2-2; unclear D gene. Trimming took 5 bases from V and 2 from J, leaving 9 bases between them. There are 14 residues in the CDR3. Germline assignment: CDR1 PRHDT and CDR2 FYEKMQ (reference sequence). In nucleotides, the CDR3 is TGTGCCAGCAGCCGGGTTTCTAACACCGGGGAGCTGTTTTTT. Translation gives CASSRVSNTGELFF.

Many counts were recorded for this clonotype. The chain combines TRBV19 with TRBJ1-1, with D unclear. Germline CDR1 and CDR2: LNHDA and SQIVND (reference sequence). The CDR3 has 14 residues. Trimming shortened V by 3 bases and J by 2 bases, and 10 bases separated the two germline ends. CDR3: CASSMRFPNTEAFF. In DNA form, the CDR3 reads TGTGCCAGTAGTATGCGTTTTCCCAACACTGAAGCTTTCTTT.

This clonotype appeared many times. The rearrangement joins TRBV11-2 to TRBJ2-5; tentatively, D is TRBD2 (6 bases). The CDR3 length is 16 residues. Germline CDR1 SGHAT, CDR2 FQNNGV. Between the trimmed V and J ends, which lost 4 bases and 2 bases, there was a span of 17 bases. The CDR3 DNA reads TGTGCCAGCAGCTCGACTAGTCGGCCCCCACAAGAGACCCAGTACTTC. Its protein product is CASSSTSRPPQETQYF. The full variable domain, in which reference TRBV11-2 and TRBJ2-5 provide the parts outside the CDR3, is EAGVAQSPRYKIIEKRQSVAFWCNPISGHATLYWYQQILGQGPKLLIQFQNNGVVDDSQLPKDRFSAERLKGVDSTLKIQPAKLEDSAVYLCASSSTSRPPQETQYFGPGTRLLVL.

This clonotype has more than one count but fewer than ten. The genes are TRBV12-3 or TRBV12-4 and TRBJ2-3; D is perhaps TRBD1 or TRBD2 (7 bases each). Trimming took off 7 bases at V and 6 bases at J, with 17 bases between the two ends. This CDR3 spans 14 amino acids. CDR3 nucleotide sequence: TGTGCCAGCAACCCCAGGGGGGGGCCCGATACGCAGTATTTT. This codes for CASNPRGGPDTQYF.

CDR3 loop: CASSQDGPTSWNNEQFF. CDR3 in DNA: TGCGCCAGCAGCCAAGATGGGCCGACTAGTTGGAACAATGAGCAGTTCTTC. The rearrangement links TRBV4-1 to TRBJ2-1; possibly TRBD2 for D (6 bases). This CDR3 has 17 residues. Germline V gene data show CDR1 as MGHRA and CDR2 as YSYEKL. V was shortened by 0 bases and J by 5 bases, with 17 bases between the two germline ends.

This clonotype came up many times. The rearrangement joins TRBV6-5 to TRBJ1-2; 12 nucleotides line up with TRBD1. From germline, CDR1 is MNHEY and CDR2 SVGAGI. This CDR3 is built from 15 residues. V lost 7 bases to trimming and J lost 5 bases; unmatched junction nucleotides: 8. The DNA of the CDR3 is TGTGCCAGCACCCCGGGACAGGGGGCTAGTTATGGCTACACCTTC. Encoded protein: CASTPGQGASYGYTF.

This chain uses TRBV29-1 with TRBJ1-3; tentative D call: TRBD1 (6 bases). The CDR3 has 13 residues. The V end was cut by 4 bases, the J end by 3 bases, with 10 bases between. From germline, CDR1 is SQVTM and CDR2 ANQGSEA. In nucleotides, the CDR3 is TGCAGCGTTGCAACAGGGAGTGGAAACACCATATATTTT. Translating gives CSVATGSGNTIYF.

This clonotype was picked up many times. The chain uses TRBV11-2 and TRBJ2-7, with D hard to call. CDR1 and CDR2 (germline): SGHAT, FQNNGV. CDR3 length: 12 residues. V was shortened by 7 bases and J by 2 bases, with 9 bases between the two germline ends. The CDR3 nucleotides read TGTGCCAGCACGGGTGGGCCCTACGAGCAGTACTTC. Its translation: CASTGGPYEQYF.

This clonotype was counted between two and nine times. V usage is TRBV7-2 and J usage is TRBJ2-2, with TRBD1 matching over 7 bases. This CDR3 region has 15 residues. The trim removed 5 bases at V and 4 bases at J, leaving 7 bases unmatched. CDR1 SGHTA and CDR2 FQGNSA come from the germline V gene. The CDR3 protein is CASSPTQGVTGELFF. The CDR3 bases are TGTGCCAGCAGCCCCACCCAGGGGGTCACCGGGGAGCTGTTTTTT.

Ten or more counts support this clonotype. The gene calls are TRBV9 and TRBJ1-1, with TRBD1 matching 7 bases. J gave up 1 base and V 0 bases, and 0 bases lay outside the gene matches. Germline CDR1 reads SGDLS; CDR2 reads YYNGEE. The CDR3 extends over 14 amino acids. The CDR3 reads CASSVAGGNTEAFF. CDR3 nucleotides: TGTGCCAGCAGCGTAGCAGGGGGGAACACTGAAGCTTTCTTT.

In its sample, this clonotype was seen a few times. The genes are TRBV12-5 and TRBJ1-3; D perhaps matches TRBD1 (6 bases). The CDR3 runs 15 residues. Germline V gene lookup returns CDR1 LGHNT and CDR2 FRNRAP. Trimming removed 6 bases at V and 0 bases at J, with 12 bases between. CDR3 bases: TGTGCTAGTGGAGCGACAGGCCTCTCTGGAAACACCATATATTTT. Protein product: CASGATGLSGNTIYF.

This clonotype was picked up many times. This chain's CDR3 is CASRLPANTEAFF. The CDR3 region has the DNA TGCGCCAGCAGATTACCGGCGAACACTGAAGCTTTCTTT. The chain employs TRBV5-1 and TRBJ1-1; D is ambiguous. The CDR3 length is 13 residues. CDR1 is SGHRS, CDR2 YFSETQ, per germline. The ends were cut back, 5 bases at V and 1 base at J, with 9 bases in the middle.

This sequence joins TRBV25-1 and TRBJ1-1; D ambiguous. CDR1 is MGHDK and CDR2 is SYGVNS in the germline V gene. The CDR3 covers 15 residues. Trimming pared 7 bases from V and 1 base from J, leaving 16 bases between. The CDR3 nucleotides are TGTGCCAGCATCCCCTCCCTCGGCCCGAACACTGAAGCTTTCTTT. Translation: CASIPSLGPNTEAFF.

J is TRBJ2-7 and V is TRBV12-3 or TRBV12-4; D might be TRBD1 (6 bases). The CDR3 sequence is 13 residues long. V dropped 2 bases and J dropped 6 bases, with 11 bases sitting between them. The CDR3 nucleotides read TGTGCCAGCAGTTTACAATCCAGGGGCGAGCAGTACTTC. This translates into CASSLQSRGEQYF.

The chain is built from TRBV5-1 and TRBJ2-1; 7 nucleotides agree with TRBD1. V shed 0 bases, J shed 0 bases, and the junction held 12 bases outside the gene matches. The CDR3 has 19 residues. Germline V gives CDR1 SGHRS, CDR2 YFSETQ. CDR3 sequence (DNA): TGCGCCAGCAGCTTGGGGACAAGGGACAGTTCGAGCTCCTACAATGAGCAGTTCTTC. Protein product: CASSLGTRDSSSSYNEQFF.

This clonotype was observed many times. The J gene is TRBJ1-2, the V gene TRBV12-3 or TRBV12-4, with a possible D match to TRBD1 (5 bases). V lost 6 bases to trimming and J lost 4 bases, with 12 bases between them. There are 13 residues in the CDR3. In DNA form, the CDR3 reads TGTGCCAGCAGCTCAGGGAAAGGCTATGGCTACACCTTC. Amino acids: CASSSGKGYGYTF.